Listed here are 23 T cell receptor beta chains from one sample, sequenced in a study of shared clonotypes between healthy human individuals. Here immunoSEQ multiplex PCR was the method, and the copy in TCRdb shows in-frame clones only, minus some. This table holds 600,000 to 750,000 clones, just under 75% found once. Sequenced: memory CD4+ T cells sorted from blood. Described subset: CD45RA-negative fraction. The receptors were gathered from a woman in her twenties or thirties in good health.

In its sample, this clone was seen many times. Here the CDR3 reads CASRPTSGNTGELFF. As DNA, the CDR3 is TGTGCCAGCAGGCCGACTAGCGGAAACACCGGGGAGCTGTTTTTT. The V gene is TRBV27, the J gene TRBJ2-2; 9 bases agree with TRBD2. This CDR3 comprises 15 residues. V was clipped by 6 bases and J by 2 bases; unmatched bases: 4. The germline CDR1 and CDR2 sequences are MNHEY and SMNVEV (reference sequence).

This clone was counted between two and nine times. The chain couples TRBV29-1 to TRBJ2-1, with TRBD1 as a possible D gene (5 bases). This CDR3 is built from 14 residues. V was trimmed by 4 bases and J by 5 bases, leaving 15 bases between them. Germline V gene data show CDR1 as SQVTM and CDR2 as ANQGSEA. CDR3 nucleotide sequence: TGCAGCGTTGCTCAGGGTGTTGTGGACAATGAGCAGTTCTTC. As protein: CSVAQGVVDNEQFF.

V gene TRBV7-3 combines with J gene TRBJ2-5, with D maybe TRBD2 (5 bases). The CDR3 extends over 13 amino acids. V was shortened by 3 bases and J by 5 bases, with 10 bases between the two germline ends. Germline V gives CDR1 SGHTA, CDR2 FQGTGA. CDR3 in DNA: TGTGCCAGCAGCTTTGGGAGAGGGGAGACCCAGTACTTC. Its protein product is CASSFGRGETQYF.

V and J are TRBV6-1 and TRBJ1-5; no clear D. V lost 5 bases and J 0 bases, leaving 11 bases between the germline ends. Looked up from germline, CDR1 is MNHNS and CDR2 is SASEGT. CDR3 length equals 15 residues. The DNA for the CDR3 is TGTGCCAGCAGTCCTTATTCGGGTAGCAATCAGCCCCAGCATTTT. Its protein product is CASSPYSGSNQPQHF.

The chain is built from TRBV30 and TRBJ2-1, with D unclear. Germline assignment: CDR1 GTSNPN and CDR2 SVGIG (reference sequence). The CDR3 runs to 14 residues. The V and J ends lost 4 bases and 8 bases respectively, with 18 bases between them. This chain's CDR3 is CAWTENALGHEQFF. The CDR3 DNA sequence: TGTGCCTGGACAGAGAACGCACTGGGCCATGAGCAGTTCTTC.

V is TRBV4-1 and J is TRBJ2-1; D possibly uses TRBD1 or TRBD2 (5 bases each). The germline V gene encodes CDR1 MGHRA and CDR2 YSYEKL. This CDR3 is built from 15 residues. V shed 5 bases and J shed 6 bases, with 17 bases lying between them. CDR3 region: CASSVPGRTVNEQFF. CDR3 nucleotide sequence: TGCGCCAGCAGCGTACCGGGACGGACTGTCAATGAGCAGTTCTTC.

This clone was counted once. This chain uses TRBV28 with TRBJ2-3; D may be TRBD2 (5 bases). V gave up 3 bases and J gave up 0 bases, with 10 bases separating them. The CDR3 runs to 15 residues. Germline V CDR1 and CDR2: MDHEN, SYDVKM. The CDR3 sequence is CASSFGRDSTDTQYF. DNA for the CDR3: TGTGCCAGCAGTTTTGGTCGGGATAGCACAGATACGCAGTATTTT.

The CDR3 DNA reads TGTGCCAGCAGTTTCGGACGGGGAACCTACGAGCAGTACTTC. It codes for CASSFGRGTYEQYF. The chain joins TRBV27 to TRBJ2-7, with D perhaps matching TRBD2 (5 bases). CDR3 length: 14 amino acids. The V and J ends lost 3 bases and 2 bases respectively, with 11 bases between them. Looked up from germline, CDR1 is MNHEY and CDR2 is SMNVEV (reference sequence).

This chain connects TRBV5-1 to TRBJ2-7, with D tentatively TRBD1 (5 bases). This CDR3 comprises 13 residues. Germline-derived CDR1 and CDR2 are SGHRS and YFSETQ. V dropped 2 bases and J dropped 6 bases, with 12 bases sitting between them. DNA of the CDR3: TGCGCCAGCAGCTTAGAGATGGGGCTCGAGCAGTACTTC. Its translation is CASSLEMGLEQYF. Complete variable domain (other parts from reference TRBV5-1 and TRBJ2-7): KAGVTQTPRYLIKTRGQQVTLSCSPISGHRSVSWYQQTPGQGLQFLFEYFSETQRNKGNFPGRFSGRQFSNSRSEMNVSTLELGDSALYLCASSLEMGLEQYFGPGTRLTVT.

This clone has at least ten counts. The chain employs TRBV5-1 and TRBJ2-1, with 9 nucleotides matching TRBD1. Germline V gene sequence: CDR1 SGHRS, CDR2 YFSETQ. The CDR3 length is 16 residues. V was pared by 4 bases and J by 4 bases, with 9 bases of the junction left unmatched. CDR3 protein: CASSEYSGTGYNEQFF. The CDR3 coding sequence is TGCGCCAGCAGCGAATATTCCGGGACAGGGTACAATGAGCAGTTCTTC.

As DNA, the CDR3 is TGCGCCACCGGAGACTACAATGAGCAGTTCTTC. This codes for CATGDYNEQFF. The chain joins TRBV5-1 to TRBJ2-1; no clear D. The CDR3 loop spans 11 amino acids. V was clipped by 9 bases and J by 3 bases, with 7 bases between them. Germline loops: CDR1 SGHRS, CDR2 YFSETQ.

The chain employs TRBV15 and TRBJ2-1; perhaps TRBD1 as D (5 bases). The CDR3 runs 14 residues. V lost 1 base to trimming and J lost 9 bases, with 13 bases between them. CDR1 LNHNV and CDR2 YYDKDF come from the germline V gene (reference sequence). The CDR3 sequence is CATSRVIQVGEQFF. The CDR3 DNA reads as TGTGCCACCAGCAGAGTAATACAGGTGGGTGAGCAGTTCTTC.

The chain uses TRBV7-7 and TRBJ2-2; D gene unclear. The CDR3 runs 14 residues. CDR1 and CDR2 (germline): SSHAT, FNYEAQ (reference sequence). Trimming left V 5 bases short and J 1 base short, with 8 bases between. CDR3 bases: TGTGCCAGCAGCACGAGTCTGAACACCGGGGAGCTGTTTTTT. Its translation is CASSTSLNTGELFF.

There are a few counts of this clone. The same CDR3 also results from other DNA sequences found in this sample. J is TRBJ1-4 and V is TRBV5-1; 7 bases match TRBD1. V was pared by 0 bases and J by 6 bases, with 2 bases of the junction left unmatched. The CDR3 sequence is 14 residues long. Germline values: CDR1 SGHRS, CDR2 YFSETQ. CDR3 nucleotides: TGCGCCAGCAGCTTGGGACAGGGAGATGAAAAACTGTTTTTT. It translates to CASSLGQGDEKLFF.

CDR3 nucleotides: TGTGCCAGCAGCCCGCGGTCAGGGACAGGGCAAAATCAGCCCCAGCATTTT. Its translation: CASSPRSGTGQNQPQHF. The chain is built from TRBV4-2 and TRBJ1-5, with 9 bases lining up with TRBD1. The CDR3 sequence is 17 residues long. V was pared by 4 bases and J by 4 bases, with 11 bases of the junction left unmatched. Germline V gene lookup returns CDR1 LGHNA and CDR2 YNFKEQ.

The gene calls are TRBV5-1 and TRBJ2-2; 8 bases are a match to TRBD1. This CDR3 spans 15 amino acids. Germline values: CDR1 SGHRS, CDR2 YFSETQ. The ends lost 4 bases at V and 3 bases at J; junction bases unmatched: 5. CDR3 in amino acids: CASSLDRADTGELFF. CDR3 in DNA: TGCGCCAGCAGCCTGGACAGGGCGGACACCGGGGAGCTGTTTTTT.

This sequence joins TRBV27 and TRBJ2-3; TRBD1 agrees at 12 bases. Germline-derived CDR1 and CDR2 are MNHEY and SMNVEV (reference sequence). The CDR3 sequence is 15 residues long. After removal of 7 bases from V and 1 base from J, the junction contained 3 bases not matched to a gene. CDR3 coding DNA: TGTGCCAGCAAGGGACAGGGGGCGGGCACAGATACGCAGTATTTT. Translation gives CASKGQGAGTDTQYF.

The CDR3 reads CASSPQGASFSGNTIYF. In DNA, the CDR3 is TGTGCCAGCAGCCCACAGGGGGCAAGCTTCTCTGGAAACACCATATATTTT. The J gene is TRBJ1-3, the V gene TRBV9, with 9 bases identical to TRBD1. Germline-derived CDR1 and CDR2 are SGDLS and YYNGEE. J was trimmed by 0 bases and V by 4 bases; bases with no gene match: 8. The CDR3 sequence is 17 residues long.

This rearrangement joins TRBV18 to TRBJ1-1; no firm D call. The CDR3 covers 15 residues. The germline V gene has CDR1 KGHSH and CDR2 LQKENI. V shed 2 bases and J shed 2 bases, with 12 bases lying between them. The CDR3 protein is CASSPTTTQNTEAFF. CDR3 coding DNA: TGTGCCAGCTCACCAACAACGACACAAAACACTGAAGCTTTCTTT.

This clone was found a few times. The chain recombines TRBV19 with TRBJ1-2, with D perhaps TRBD1 (5 bases). This CDR3 region has 14 residues. Germline values: CDR1 LNHDA, CDR2 SQIVND (reference sequence). With 10 bases removed from V and 3 bases from J, the gap between germline ends came to 18 bases. CDR3 coding DNA: TGTGCCACAAACCCGGGACGCCTCTACTATGGCTACACCTTC. Encoded protein: CATNPGRLYYGYTF. The entire variable domain, with the rest obtained from reference TRBV19 and TRBJ1-2, is as follows: DGGITQSPKYLFRKEGQNVTLSCEQNLNHDAMYWYRQDPGQGLRLIYYSQIVNDFQKGDIAEGYSVSREKKESFPLTVTSAQKNPTAFYLCATNPGRLYYGYTFGSGTRLTVV.

V is TRBV27 and J is TRBJ1-1, with TRBD1 matching 9 bases. The CDR3 spans 13 residues. J lost 4 bases, V lost 6 bases, and 3 bases had no gene match. Germline V gives CDR1 MNHEY, CDR2 SMNVEV (reference sequence). CDR3 nucleotide sequence: TGTGCCAGCAGGCAGACAGGGGGCACTGAAGCTTTCTTT. Translating it yields CASRQTGGTEAFF.

V gene TRBV4-1 combines with J gene TRBJ2-5; 10 bases line up with TRBD2. V gave up 3 bases and J gave up 5 bases; unmatched junction bases: 9. CDR1 is MGHRA, CDR2 YSYEKL, per germline. This CDR3 contains 16 residues. CDR3 DNA: TGCGCCAGCAGCCAGCAAAGCGGGAGGGCCCGGGAGACCCAGTACTTC. This encodes CASSQQSGRARETQYF.

The CDR3 is CASSSFQVSGNTIYF. As DNA, the CDR3 is TGTGCCAGCAGCTCGTTTCAGGTCTCCGGAAACACCATATATTTT. The gene calls are TRBV7-2 and TRBJ1-3; D ambiguous. The V gene lost 4 bases and the J gene lost 4 bases, with 14 bases spanning the gap. CDR3 length: 15 residues. The V gene's germline CDR1 is SGHTA and CDR2 FQGNSA.